This T cell receptor beta chain was recorded in a study of blood T cell repertoires in COVID-19. The CDR3 runs 14 residues. Trimming took off 5 bases at V and 14 bases at J, with 19 bases between the two ends. Germline CDR1 SGHVS, CDR2 FQNEAQ. Clones were sequenced by immunoSEQ multiplex PCR, and TCRdb holds only the in-frame ones, with some missing. Of about 120,000 clones in the sample, 85% to 90% were seen once. Specimen: peripheral blood. This sequence originates from a woman aged 60 to 75 with COVID-19, enrolled during active disease. The chain couples TRBV7-8 to TRBJ1-6, with D hard to call. The CDR3 DNA is TGTGCCAGCAGCCCCGAGATTAGTGGGGAGTCCCTCCACTTT. It yields the protein CASSPEISGESLHF.